These 2 T cell receptor beta chains came from one sample sequenced in a study of OX40 agonist ivuxolimab in advanced cancers. Assay used: immunoSEQ multiplex PCR; TCRdb lists only in-frame clones, some missing. Counted here are about 80,000 clones, roughly 89% occurring once; the ten biggest clones make up roughly 0.17%. The sequencing here drew on CD4+ or CD8+ T cells sorted from blood, taken in a trial of the OX40 agonist ivuxolimab. These receptors all come from an adult with an advanced solid tumor such as melanoma, head and neck, liver or kidney cancer.

The chain is built from TRBV7-3 and TRBJ2-2; 10 bases are shared with TRBD1. V gave up 3 bases and J gave up 6 bases; unmatched junction bases: 7. The CDR3 has 16 amino acids. CDR1 is SGHTA and CDR2 is FQGTGA in the germline V gene. The CDR3 coding sequence is TGTGCCAGCAGCTTCCTCGGGACAGGGGTGGCCGGGGAGCTGTTTTTT. It is translated as CASSFLGTGVAGELFF.

The V gene is TRBV4-1, the J gene TRBJ1-5; D call uncertain. The germline V and J ends were trimmed by 2 bases and 4 bases, with 9 bases remaining between them. This CDR3 is built from 14 residues. The V gene's germline CDR1 is MGHRA and CDR2 YSYEKL. For the CDR3, the DNA is TGCGCCAGCAGCCAACTAGACGCAAATCAGCCCCAGCATTTT. Translation gives CASSQLDANQPQHF.